In its sample, the clone carrying this TCR beta chain was seen once. The data were taken from a study of T cell changes during pregnancy in multiple sclerosis. Profiling relied on immunoSEQ multiplex PCR, and the TCRdb table lists in-frame clones only, not all of them. The table has about 40,000 clones, approximately 90% seen once. Germline lookup yields CDR1 SEHNR and CDR2 FQNEAQ (reference sequence). The ends were cut back, 3 bases at V and 3 bases at J, with 8 bases in the middle. CDR3 length: 13 residues. The genes are TRBV7-9 and TRBJ1-1; D may be TRBD1 (5 bases). The input for sequencing was CD4+ T cells from peripheral blood mononuclear cells, taken in the first trimester of pregnancy. The sequence was collected from a female donor with multiple sclerosis, enrolled in a pregnancy study. The CDR3 sequence: CASSFSRDTEAFF. The CDR3 coding sequence is TGTGCCAGCAGCTTTTCCAGGGACACTGAAGCTTTCTTT.